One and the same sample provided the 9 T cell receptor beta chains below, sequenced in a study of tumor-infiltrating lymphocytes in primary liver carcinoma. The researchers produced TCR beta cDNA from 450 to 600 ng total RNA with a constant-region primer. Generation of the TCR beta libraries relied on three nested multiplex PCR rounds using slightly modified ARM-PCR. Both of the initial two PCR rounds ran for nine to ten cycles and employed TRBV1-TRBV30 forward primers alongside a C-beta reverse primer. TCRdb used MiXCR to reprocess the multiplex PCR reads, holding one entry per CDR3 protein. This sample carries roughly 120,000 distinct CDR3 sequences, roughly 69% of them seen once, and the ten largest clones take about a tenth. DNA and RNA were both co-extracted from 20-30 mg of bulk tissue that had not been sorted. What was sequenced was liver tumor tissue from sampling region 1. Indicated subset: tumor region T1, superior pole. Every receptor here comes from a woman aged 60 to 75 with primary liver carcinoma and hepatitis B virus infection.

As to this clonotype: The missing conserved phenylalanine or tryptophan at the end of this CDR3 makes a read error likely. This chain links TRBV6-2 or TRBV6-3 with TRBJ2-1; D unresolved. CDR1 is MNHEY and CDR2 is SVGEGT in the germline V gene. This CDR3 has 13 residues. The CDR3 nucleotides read TGTGCCAGCAGGGTGACTGCAAAGAATGGGCAGTTCCTC. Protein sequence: CASRVTAKNGQFL.

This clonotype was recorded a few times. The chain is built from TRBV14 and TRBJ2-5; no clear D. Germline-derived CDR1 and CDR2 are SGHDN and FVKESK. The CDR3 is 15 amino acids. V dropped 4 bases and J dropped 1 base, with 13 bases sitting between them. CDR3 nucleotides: TGTGCCAGCAGCCCCAGCCCTACAACCCAAGAGACCCAGTACTTC. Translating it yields CASSPSPTTQETQYF. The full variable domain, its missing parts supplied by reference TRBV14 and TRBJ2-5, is EAGVTQFPSHSVIEKGQTVTLRCDPISGHDNLYWYRRVMGKEIKFLLHFVKESKQDESGMPNNRFLAERTGGTYSTLKVQPAELEDSGVYFCASSPSPTTQETQYFGPGTRLLVL.

CDR3 sequence (DNA): TGTGTAAGCAGCTTAGGCCTAGCGGCATTACGCTCCTACAATGAGCAGTTCTTC. Protein sequence: CVSSLGLAALRSYNEQFF. The V and J genes are TRBV11-1 and TRBJ2-1; 7 bases map to TRBD2. The CDR3 has 18 residues. The V gene's germline CDR1 is SGHAT and CDR2 FQDESV (reference sequence).

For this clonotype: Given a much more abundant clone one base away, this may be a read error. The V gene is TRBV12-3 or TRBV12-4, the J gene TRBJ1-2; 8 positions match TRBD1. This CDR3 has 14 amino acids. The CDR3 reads CASSFRDRGYDYTF. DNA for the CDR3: TGTGCCAGCAGTTTCCGCGACAGGGGATATGACTACACCTTC.

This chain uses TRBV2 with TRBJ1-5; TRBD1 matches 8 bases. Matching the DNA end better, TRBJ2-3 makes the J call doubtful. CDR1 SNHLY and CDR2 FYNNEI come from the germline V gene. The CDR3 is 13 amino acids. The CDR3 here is CASTGQGRQPQYF. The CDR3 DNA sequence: TGTGCCAGCACCGGACAGGGTCGTCAGCCCCAGTATTTT.

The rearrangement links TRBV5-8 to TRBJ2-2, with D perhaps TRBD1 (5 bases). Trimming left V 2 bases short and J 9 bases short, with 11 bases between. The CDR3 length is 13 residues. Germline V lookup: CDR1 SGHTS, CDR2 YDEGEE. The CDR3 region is CASSLTGYRELFF. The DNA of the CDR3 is TGTGCCAGCAGCTTAACAGGTTACCGGGAGCTGTTTTTT.

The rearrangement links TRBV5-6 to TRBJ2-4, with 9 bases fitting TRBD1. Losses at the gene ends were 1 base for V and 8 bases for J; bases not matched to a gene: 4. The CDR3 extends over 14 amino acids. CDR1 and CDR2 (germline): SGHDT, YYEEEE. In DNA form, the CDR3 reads TGTGCCAGCAGCTTGAGGGGACAGGGATACATTCAGTACTTC. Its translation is CASSLRGQGYIQYF.

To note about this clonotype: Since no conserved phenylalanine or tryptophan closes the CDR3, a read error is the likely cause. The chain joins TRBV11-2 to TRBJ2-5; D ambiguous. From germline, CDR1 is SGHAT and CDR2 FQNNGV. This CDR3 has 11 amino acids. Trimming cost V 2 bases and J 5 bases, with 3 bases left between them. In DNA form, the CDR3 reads TGTGCCAGCAGCTTACCCGAGACCCAGTACTTA. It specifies CASSLPETQYL.

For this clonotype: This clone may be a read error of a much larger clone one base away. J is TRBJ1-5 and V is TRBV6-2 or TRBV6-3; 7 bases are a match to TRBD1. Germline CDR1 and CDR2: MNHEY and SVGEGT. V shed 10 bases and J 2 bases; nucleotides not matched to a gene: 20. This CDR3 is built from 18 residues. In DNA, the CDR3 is TGTGCCACTCAACAGGCACAGGGGCCGGTCCCGGGCAATCAGCCCCAGCATTTT. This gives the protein CATQQAQGPVPGNQPQHF.